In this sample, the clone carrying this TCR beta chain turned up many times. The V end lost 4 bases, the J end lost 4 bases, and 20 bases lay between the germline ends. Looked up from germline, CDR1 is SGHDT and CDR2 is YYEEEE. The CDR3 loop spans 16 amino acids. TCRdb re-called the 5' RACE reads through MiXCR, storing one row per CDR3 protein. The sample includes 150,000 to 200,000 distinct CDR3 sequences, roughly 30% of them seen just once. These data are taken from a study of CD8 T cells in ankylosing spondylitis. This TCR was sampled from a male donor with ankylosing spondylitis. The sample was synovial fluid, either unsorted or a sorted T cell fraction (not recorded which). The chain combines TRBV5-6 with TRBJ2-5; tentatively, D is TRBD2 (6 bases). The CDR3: CASSPPSAGKAETQYF. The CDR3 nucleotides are TGTGCCAGCAGCCCACCCTCTGCGGGGAAGGCAGAGACCCAGTACTTC.